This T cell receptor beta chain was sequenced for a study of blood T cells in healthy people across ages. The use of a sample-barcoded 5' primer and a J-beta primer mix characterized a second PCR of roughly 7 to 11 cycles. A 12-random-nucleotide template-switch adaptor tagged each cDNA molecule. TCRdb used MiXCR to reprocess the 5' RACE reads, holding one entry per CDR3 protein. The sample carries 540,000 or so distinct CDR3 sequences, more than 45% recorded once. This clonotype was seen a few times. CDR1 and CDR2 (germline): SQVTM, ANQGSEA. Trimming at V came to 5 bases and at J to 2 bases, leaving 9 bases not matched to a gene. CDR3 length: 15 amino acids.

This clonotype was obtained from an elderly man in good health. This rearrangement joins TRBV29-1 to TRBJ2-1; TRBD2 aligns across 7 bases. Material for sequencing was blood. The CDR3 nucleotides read TGCAGCGTTCCCTCTAGCGGCGGAGCCTACAATGAGCAGTTCTTC. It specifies CSVPSSGGAYNEQFF.